This T cell receptor beta chain emerged from a study of T cell repertoires in cytomegalovirus infection. About this clonotype itself: Its antigen remains unidentified.

Study conclusions and caveats: There were HLA-C-restricted CMV-specific TCR beta clonotypes dominating the ex vivo response. Identification of carriers of CMV plus the relevant HLA was performed using cumulative public TCR beta family frequency.

Via MiXCR, TCRdb re-called the reads, giving one row per CDR3 protein. Of 830,000 or so distinct CDR3 sequences listed, less than 35% are singletons. The source material was cultured CD8+ T cells from PBMCs, sampled from culture after CMV antigen stimulation. The source is a human donor in good health (CMV status not recorded). Some clones in this sample may be carry-over from other donors' samples.

CDR3 in DNA: TGTGCCAGTAGTGTCCGGGACACGGGAGAGACCCAGTACTTC. Translation gives CASSVRDTGETQYF. The rearrangement links TRBV19 to TRBJ2-5; D perhaps matches TRBD1 (6 bases). Trimming removed 5 bases at V and 4 bases at J, with 14 bases between. CDR1 is LNHDA, CDR2 SQIVND, per germline (reference sequence). The CDR3 sequence is 14 residues long.